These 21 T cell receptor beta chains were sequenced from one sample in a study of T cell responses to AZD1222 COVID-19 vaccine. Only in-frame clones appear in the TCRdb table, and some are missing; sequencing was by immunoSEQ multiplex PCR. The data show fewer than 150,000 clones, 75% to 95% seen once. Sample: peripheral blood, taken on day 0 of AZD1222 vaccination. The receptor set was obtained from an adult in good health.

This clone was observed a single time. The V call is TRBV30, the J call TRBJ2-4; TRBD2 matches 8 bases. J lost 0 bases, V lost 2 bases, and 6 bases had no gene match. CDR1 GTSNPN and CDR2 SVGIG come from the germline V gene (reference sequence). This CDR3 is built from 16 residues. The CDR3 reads CAWSLGLALAKNIQYF. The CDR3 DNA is TGTGCCTGGAGTCTCGGACTAGCCCTAGCCAAAAACATTCAGTACTTC.

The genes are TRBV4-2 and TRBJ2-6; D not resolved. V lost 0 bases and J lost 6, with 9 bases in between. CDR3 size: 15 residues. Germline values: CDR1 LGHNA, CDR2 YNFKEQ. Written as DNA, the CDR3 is TGTGCCAGCAGCCAAGATCCGAGGATGGCCAACGTCCTGACTTTC. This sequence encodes CASSQDPRMANVLTF.

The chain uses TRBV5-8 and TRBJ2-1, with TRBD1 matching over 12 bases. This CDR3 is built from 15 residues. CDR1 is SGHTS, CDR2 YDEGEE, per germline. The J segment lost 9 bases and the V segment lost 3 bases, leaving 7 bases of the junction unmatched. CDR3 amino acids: CASSYRGQGAGEQFF. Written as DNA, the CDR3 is TGTGCCAGCAGCTACCGGGGACAGGGGGCCGGTGAGCAGTTCTTC.

CDR3: CASSPRDRGATNEKLFF. DNA of the CDR3: TGTGCCAGCAGTCCCCGGGACAGGGGGGCAACTAATGAAAAACTGTTTTTT. This chain joins TRBV2 and TRBJ1-4; 11 bases line up with TRBD1. The CDR3 sequence is 17 residues long. Per the germline V gene, CDR1 is SNHLY and CDR2 is FYNNEI. After removal of 5 bases from V and 0 bases from J, the junction contained 5 bases not matched to a gene.

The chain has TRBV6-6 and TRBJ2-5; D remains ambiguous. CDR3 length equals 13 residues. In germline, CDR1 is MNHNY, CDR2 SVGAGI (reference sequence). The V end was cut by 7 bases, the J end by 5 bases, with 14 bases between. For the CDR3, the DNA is TGTGCCAGCACTTTAAATGCGGTGGAGACCCAGTACTTC. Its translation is CASTLNAVETQYF.

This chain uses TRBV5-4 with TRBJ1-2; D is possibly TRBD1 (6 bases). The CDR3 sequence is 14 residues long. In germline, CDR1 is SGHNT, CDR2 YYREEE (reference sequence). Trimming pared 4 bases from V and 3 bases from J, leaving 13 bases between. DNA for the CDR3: TGTGCCAGCAGCCTCCCGGACAGAGACTATGGCTACACCTTC. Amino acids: CASSLPDRDYGYTF.

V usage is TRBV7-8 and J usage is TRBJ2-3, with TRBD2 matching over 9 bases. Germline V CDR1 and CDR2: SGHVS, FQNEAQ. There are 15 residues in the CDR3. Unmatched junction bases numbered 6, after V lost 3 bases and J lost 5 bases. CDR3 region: CASSFGSGRLDTQYF. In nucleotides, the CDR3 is TGTGCCAGCAGCTTCGGGAGCGGGAGGTTAGATACGCAGTATTTT.

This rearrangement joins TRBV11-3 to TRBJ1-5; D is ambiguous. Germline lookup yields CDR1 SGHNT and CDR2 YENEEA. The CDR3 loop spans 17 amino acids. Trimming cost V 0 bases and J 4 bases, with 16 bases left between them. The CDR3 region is CASSLDYLGRFNQPQHF. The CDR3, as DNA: TGTGCCAGCAGCTTAGATTACCTGGGCAGGTTTAATCAGCCCCAGCATTTT.

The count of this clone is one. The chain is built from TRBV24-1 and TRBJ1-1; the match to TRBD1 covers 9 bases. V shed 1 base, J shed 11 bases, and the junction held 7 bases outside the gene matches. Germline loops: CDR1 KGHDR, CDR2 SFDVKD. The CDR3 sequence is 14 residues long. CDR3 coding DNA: TGTGCCACCAGTGATTTTCTGACCGGGACAGGGGCTTTCTTT. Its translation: CATSDFLTGTGAFF.

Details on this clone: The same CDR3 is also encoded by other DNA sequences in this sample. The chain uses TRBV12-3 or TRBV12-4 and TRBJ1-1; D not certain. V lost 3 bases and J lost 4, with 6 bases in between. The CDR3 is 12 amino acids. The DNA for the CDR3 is TGTGCCAGCAGTTTCATATTCACTGAAGCTTTCTTT. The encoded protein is CASSFIFTEAFF.

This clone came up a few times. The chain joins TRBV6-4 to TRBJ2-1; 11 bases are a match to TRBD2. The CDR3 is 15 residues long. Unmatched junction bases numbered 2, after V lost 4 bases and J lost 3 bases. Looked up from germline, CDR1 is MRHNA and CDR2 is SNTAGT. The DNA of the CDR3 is TGTGCCAGCAGTGTAGCGGGAGGGAACTACAATGAGCAGTTCTTC. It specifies CASSVAGGNYNEQFF.

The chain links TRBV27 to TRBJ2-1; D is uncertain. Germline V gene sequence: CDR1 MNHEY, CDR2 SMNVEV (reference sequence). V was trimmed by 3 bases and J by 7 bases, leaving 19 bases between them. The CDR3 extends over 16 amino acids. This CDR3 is CASSFKAWDVRNEQFF. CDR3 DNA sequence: TGTGCCAGCAGTTTTAAGGCTTGGGATGTTAGGAATGAGCAGTTCTTC.

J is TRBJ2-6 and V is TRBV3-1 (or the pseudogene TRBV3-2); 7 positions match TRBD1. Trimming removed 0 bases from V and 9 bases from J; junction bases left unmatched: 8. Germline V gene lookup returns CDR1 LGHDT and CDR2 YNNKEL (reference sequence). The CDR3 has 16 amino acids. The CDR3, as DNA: TGTGCCAGCAGCCAAGAGAGGGCAGGGGGTTTCAACGTCCTGACTTTC. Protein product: CASSQERAGGFNVLTF.

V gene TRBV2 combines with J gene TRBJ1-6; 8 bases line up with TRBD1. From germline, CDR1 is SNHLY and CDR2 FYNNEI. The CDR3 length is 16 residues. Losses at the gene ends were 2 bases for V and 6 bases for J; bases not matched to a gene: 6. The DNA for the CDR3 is TGTGCCAGCAGTGAATCCACAGGGGGAGCTAATTCACCCCTCCACTTT. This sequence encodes CASSESTGGANSPLHF.

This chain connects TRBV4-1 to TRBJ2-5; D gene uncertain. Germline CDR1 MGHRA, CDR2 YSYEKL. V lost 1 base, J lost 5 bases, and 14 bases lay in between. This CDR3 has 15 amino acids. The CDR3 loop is CASSQGFPGRETQYF. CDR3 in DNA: TGCGCCAGCAGCCAAGGTTTCCCCGGTCGGGAGACCCAGTACTTC.

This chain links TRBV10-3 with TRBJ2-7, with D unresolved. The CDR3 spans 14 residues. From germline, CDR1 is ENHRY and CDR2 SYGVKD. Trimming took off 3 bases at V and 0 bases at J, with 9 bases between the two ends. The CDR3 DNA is TGTGCCATCAGTGACTCCGGCAGCTCCTACGAGCAGTACTTC. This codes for CAISDSGSSYEQYF.

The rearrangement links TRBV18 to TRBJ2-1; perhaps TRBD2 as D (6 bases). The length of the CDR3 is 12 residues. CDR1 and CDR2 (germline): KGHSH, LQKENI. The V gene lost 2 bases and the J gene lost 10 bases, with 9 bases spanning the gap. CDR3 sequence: CASSPGLTEQFF. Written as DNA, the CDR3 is TGTGCCAGCTCACCAGGACTAACCGAGCAGTTCTTC.

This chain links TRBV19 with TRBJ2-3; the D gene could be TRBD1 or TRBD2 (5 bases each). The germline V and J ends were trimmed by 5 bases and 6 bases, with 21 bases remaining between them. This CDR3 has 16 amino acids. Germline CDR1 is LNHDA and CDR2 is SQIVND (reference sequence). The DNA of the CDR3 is TGTGCCAGTAGTTTCCTCCCGGGACCTGTTTTGGATACGCAGTATTTT. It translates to CASSFLPGPVLDTQYF. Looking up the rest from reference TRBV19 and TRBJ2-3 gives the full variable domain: DGGITQSPKYLFRKEGQNVTLSCEQNLNHDAMYWYRQDPGQGLRLIYYSQIVNDFQKGDIAEGYSVSREKKESFPLTVTSAQKNPTAFYLCASSFLPGPVLDTQYFGPGTRLTVL.

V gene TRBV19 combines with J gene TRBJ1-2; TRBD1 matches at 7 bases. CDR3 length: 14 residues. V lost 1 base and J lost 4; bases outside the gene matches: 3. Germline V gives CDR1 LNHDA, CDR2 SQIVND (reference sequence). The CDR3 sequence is CASSIGQGLYGYTF. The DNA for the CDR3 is TGTGCCAGTAGTATAGGACAGGGCCTCTATGGCTACACCTTC.

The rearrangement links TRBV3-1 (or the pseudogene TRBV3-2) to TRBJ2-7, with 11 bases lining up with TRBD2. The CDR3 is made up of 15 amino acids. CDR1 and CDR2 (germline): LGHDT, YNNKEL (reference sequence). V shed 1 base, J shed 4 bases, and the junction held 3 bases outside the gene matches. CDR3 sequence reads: CASSQVAGGPYEQYF. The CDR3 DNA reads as TGTGCCAGCAGCCAAGTAGCGGGGGGGCCGTACGAGCAGTACTTC.

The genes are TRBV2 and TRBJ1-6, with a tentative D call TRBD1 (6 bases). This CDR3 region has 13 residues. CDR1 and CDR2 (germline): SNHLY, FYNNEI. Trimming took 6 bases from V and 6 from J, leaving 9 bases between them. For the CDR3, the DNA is TGTGCCAGCAGGGGGGCCAGTAATTCACCCCTCCACTTT. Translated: CASRGASNSPLHF.